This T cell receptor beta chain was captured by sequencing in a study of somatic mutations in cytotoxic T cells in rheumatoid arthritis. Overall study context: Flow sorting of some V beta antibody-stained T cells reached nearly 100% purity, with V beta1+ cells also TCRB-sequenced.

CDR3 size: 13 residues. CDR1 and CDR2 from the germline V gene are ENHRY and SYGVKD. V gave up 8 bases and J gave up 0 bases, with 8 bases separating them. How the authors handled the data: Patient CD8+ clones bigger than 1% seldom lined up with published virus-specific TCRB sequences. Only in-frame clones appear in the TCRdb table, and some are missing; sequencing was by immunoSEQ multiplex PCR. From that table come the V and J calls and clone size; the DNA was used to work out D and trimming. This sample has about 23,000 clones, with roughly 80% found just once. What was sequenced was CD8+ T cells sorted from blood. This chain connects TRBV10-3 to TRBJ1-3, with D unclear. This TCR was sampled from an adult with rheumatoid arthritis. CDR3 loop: CAIGPFSGNTIYF. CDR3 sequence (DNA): TGTGCCATCGGACCTTTCTCTGGAAACACCATATATTTT.